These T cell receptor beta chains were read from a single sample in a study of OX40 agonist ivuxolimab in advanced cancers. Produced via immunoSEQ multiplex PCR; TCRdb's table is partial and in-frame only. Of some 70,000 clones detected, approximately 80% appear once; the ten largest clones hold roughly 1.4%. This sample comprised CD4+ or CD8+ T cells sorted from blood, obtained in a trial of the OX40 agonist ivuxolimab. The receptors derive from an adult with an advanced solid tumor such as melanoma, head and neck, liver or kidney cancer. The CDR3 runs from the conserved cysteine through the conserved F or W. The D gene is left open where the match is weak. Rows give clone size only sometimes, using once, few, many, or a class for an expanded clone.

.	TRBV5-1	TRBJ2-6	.	CASSLAGANVLTF	TGCGCCAGCAGCTTGGCTGGGGCCAACGTCCTGACTTTC
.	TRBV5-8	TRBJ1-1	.	CASSFSRANTEAFF	TGTGCCAGCAGCTTTAGCAGGGCCAACACTGAAGCTTTCTTT
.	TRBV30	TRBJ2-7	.	CARRGTLGYEQYF	TGTGCCCGGAGGGGGACCCTGGGTTACGAGCAGTACTTC
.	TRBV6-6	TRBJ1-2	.	CASSYSRGGYTF	TGTGCCAGCAGTTACTCGCGGGGTGGCTACACCTTC
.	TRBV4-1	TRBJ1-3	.	CASSQVPLTGALRDTIYF	TGCGCCAGCAGCCAAGTGCCCCTGACAGGCGCCCTTCGGGACACCATATATTTT
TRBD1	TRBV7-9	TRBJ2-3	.	CASSRRGQGRADTQYF	TGTGCCAGCAGCCGAAGGGGACAGGGAAGGGCAGATACGCAGTATTTT
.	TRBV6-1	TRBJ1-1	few	CASRAGSREAFF	TGTGCCAGCAGAGCAGGAAGCCGTGAAGCTTTCTTT
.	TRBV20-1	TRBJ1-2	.	CSASEYGYTF	TGCAGTGCTAGTGAGTACGGCTACACCTTC
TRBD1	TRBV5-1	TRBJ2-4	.	CASSLGGQPNIQYF	TGCGCCAGCAGCTTGGGGGGACAGCCAAACATTCAGTACTTC
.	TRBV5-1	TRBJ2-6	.	CASSLVVGGAGANVLTF	TGCGCCAGCAGCTTGGTCGTCGGCGGGGCTGGGGCCAACGTCCTGACTTTC
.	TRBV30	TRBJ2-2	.	CAWSQGGAGELFF	TGTGCCTGGAGTCAGGGGGGGGCCGGGGAGCTGTTTTTT
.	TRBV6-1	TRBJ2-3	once	CASSEEYGTFTDTQYF	TGTGCCAGCAGTGAAGAATATGGGACCTTCACAGATACGCAGTATTTT
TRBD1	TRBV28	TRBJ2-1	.	CASSLSQGANEQFF	TGTGCCAGCAGTTTGTCGCAGGGGGCTAATGAGCAGTTCTTC
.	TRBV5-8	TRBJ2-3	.	CASSLAWADTQYF	TGTGCCAGCAGCTTGGCCTGGGCAGATACACAGTATTTT
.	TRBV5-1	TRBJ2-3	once	CASSLVPGVDTQYF	TGCGCCAGCAGCTTGGTCCCGGGGGTGGATACGCAGTATTTT
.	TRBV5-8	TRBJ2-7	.	CASSLNQLYEQYF	TGTGCCAGCAGCTTGAACCAACTCTACGAGCAGTACTTC
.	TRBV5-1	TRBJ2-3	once	CASRGGATDTQYF	TGCGCCAGCAGGGGGGGGGCCACAGATACGCAGTATTTT
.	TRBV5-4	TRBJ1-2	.	CASRESGVFGYTF	TGTGCCAGCCGAGAGTCAGGGGTTTTTGGCTACACCTTC
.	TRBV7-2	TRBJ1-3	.	CASSPPGVPIYF	TGTGCCAGCAGCCCCCCAGGGGTCCCCATATATTTT
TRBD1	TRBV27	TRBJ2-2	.	CASSLAGTGWAGELFF	TGTGCCAGCAGTTTAGCCGGGACAGGCTGGGCCGGGGAGCTGTTTTTT
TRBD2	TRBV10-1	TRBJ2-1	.	CASSEQAGGYNEQFF	TGCGCCAGCAGTGAACAAGCGGGGGGCTACAATGAGCAGTTCTTC
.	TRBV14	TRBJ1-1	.	CASSRRLAGEAFF	TGTGCCAGCAGTCGGAGGTTGGCGGGTGAAGCTTTCTTT
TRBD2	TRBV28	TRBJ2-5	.	CASSLSGAGEETQYF	TGTGCCAGCAGTTTATCGGGTGCGGGGGAAGAGACCCAGTACTTC
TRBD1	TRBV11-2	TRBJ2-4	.	CASSPSGTGKNIQYF	TGTGCCAGCAGCCCGTCCGGGACAGGGAAAAACATTCAGTACTTC
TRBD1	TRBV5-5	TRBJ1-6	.	CASSLGPRGQGASPLHF	TGTGCCAGCAGCTTGGGCCCCCGGGGACAGGGAGCTTCACCCCTCCACTTT
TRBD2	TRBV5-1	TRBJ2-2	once	CASSLGLAGTGELFF	TGCGCCAGCAGCTTGGGACTAGCGGGTACCGGGGAGCTGTTTTTT
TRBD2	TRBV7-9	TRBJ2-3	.	CASSLGTSGTPYTDTQYF	TGTGCCAGCAGCTTGGGGACTAGCGGGACGCCATACACAGATACGCAGTATTTT
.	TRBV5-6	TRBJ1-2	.	CASSFRDINYGYTF	TGTGCCAGCAGCTTCCGGGATATTAACTATGGCTACACCTTC
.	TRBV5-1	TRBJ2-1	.	CASSLGIHNEQFF	TGCGCCAGCAGCTTGGGTATACACAATGAGCAGTTCTTC
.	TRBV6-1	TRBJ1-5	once	CASSEEWAAGNQPQHF	TGTGCCAGCAGTGAAGAATGGGCGGCGGGCAATCAGCCCCAGCATTTT
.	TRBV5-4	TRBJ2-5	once	CASSFVHNSRLGTQYF	TGTGCCAGCAGCTTTGTACACAACTCTCGTCTAGGGACCCAGTACTTC
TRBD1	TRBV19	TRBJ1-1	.	CASSTRGQLNTEAFF	TGTGCCAGTAGTACCAGGGGGCAACTGAACACTGAAGCTTTCTTT
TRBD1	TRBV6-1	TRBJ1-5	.	CASSRQGNQPQHF	TGTGCCAGCAGTAGACAGGGAAATCAGCCCCAGCATTTT
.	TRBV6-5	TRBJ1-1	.	CASRAGSREAFF	TGTGCCAGCAGAGCAGGAAGCCGTGAAGCTTTCTTT
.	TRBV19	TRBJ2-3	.	CASSIGDTQYF	TGTGCCAGCTCTATCGGGGATACGCAGTATTTT
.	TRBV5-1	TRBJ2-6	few	CASGQLNSGANVLTF	TGCGCCAGCGGACAGCTCAACTCTGGGGCCAACGTCCTGACTTTC
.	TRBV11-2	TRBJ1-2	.	CASSSPKTGGYTF	TGTGCCAGCAGCTCCCCAAAGACTGGGGGCTACACCTTC
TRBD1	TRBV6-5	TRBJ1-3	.	CASSGDRGNTIYF	TGTGCCAGCAGTGGGGACAGGGGAAACACCATATATTTT
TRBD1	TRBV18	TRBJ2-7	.	CASSRTGGETYEQYF	TGTGCCAGCTCACGTACAGGGGGCGAAACCTACGAGCAGTACTTC
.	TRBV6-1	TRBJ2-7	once	CASNPAYEQYF	TGTGCCAGCAATCCCGCCTACGAGCAGTACTTC
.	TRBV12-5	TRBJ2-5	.	CASGLGGETQYF	TGTGCTAGTGGTTTGGGAGGAGAGACCCAGTACTTC
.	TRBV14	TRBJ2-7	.	CASSQAVEAYEQYF	TGTGCCAGCAGCCAAGCGGTTGAGGCTTACGAGCAGTACTTC
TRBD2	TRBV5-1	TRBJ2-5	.	CASSLSGGQETQYF	TGCGCCAGCAGCTTGTCGGGGGGGCAAGAGACCCAGTACTTC
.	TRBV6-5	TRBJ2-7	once	CASSYSRDKAYEQYF	TGTGCCAGCAGTTACTCCCGGGACAAAGCCTACGAGCAGTACTTC
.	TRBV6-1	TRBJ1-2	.	CASRRPQAGYTF	TGTGCCAGCCGGAGGCCTCAAGCTGGCTACACCTTC